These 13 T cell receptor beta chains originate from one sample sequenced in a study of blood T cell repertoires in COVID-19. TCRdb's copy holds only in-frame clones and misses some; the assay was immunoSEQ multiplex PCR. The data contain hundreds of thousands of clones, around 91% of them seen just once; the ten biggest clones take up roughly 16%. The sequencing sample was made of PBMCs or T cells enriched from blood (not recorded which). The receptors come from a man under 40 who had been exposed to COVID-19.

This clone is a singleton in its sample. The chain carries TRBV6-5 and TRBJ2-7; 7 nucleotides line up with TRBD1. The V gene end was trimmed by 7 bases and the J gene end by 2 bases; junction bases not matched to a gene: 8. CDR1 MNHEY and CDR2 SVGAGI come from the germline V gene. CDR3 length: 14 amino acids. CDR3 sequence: CASIPDRFPYEQYF. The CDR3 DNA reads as TGTGCCAGCATTCCGGACAGGTTTCCCTACGAGCAGTACTTC.

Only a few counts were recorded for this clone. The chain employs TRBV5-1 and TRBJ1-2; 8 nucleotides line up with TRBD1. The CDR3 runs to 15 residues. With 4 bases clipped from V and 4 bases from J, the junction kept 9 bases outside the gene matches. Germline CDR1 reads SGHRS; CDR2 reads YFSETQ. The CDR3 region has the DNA TGCGCCAGCAGCCCAGGACAGGGAAGGGCCTATGGCTACACCTTC. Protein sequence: CASSPGQGRAYGYTF.

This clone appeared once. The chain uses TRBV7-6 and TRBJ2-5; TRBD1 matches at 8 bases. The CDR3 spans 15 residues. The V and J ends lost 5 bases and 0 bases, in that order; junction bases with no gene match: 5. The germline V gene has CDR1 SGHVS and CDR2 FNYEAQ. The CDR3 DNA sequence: TGTGCCAGCAGCGCCCGGACAGGGTACCAAGAGACCCAGTACTTC. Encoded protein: CASSARTGYQETQYF.

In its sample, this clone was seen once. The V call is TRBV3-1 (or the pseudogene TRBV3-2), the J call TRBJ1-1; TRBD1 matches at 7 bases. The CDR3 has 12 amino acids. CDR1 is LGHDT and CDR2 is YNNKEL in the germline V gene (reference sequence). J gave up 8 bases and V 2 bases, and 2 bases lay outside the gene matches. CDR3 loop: CASSQPGQEAFF. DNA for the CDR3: TGTGCCAGCAGCCAACCGGGACAGGAAGCTTTCTTT.

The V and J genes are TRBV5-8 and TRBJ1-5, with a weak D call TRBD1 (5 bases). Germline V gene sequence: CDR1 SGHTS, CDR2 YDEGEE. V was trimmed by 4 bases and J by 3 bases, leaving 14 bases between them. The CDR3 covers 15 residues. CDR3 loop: CASSRGTEFNQPQHF. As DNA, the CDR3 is TGTGCCAGCAGCAGGGGAACAGAATTCAATCAGCCCCAGCATTTT.

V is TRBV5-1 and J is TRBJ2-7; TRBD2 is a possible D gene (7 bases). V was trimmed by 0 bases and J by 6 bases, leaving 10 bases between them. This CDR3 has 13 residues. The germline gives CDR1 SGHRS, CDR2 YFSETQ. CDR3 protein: CASSLEGGREQYF. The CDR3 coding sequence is TGCGCCAGCAGCTTGGAGGGGGGGCGCGAGCAGTACTTC. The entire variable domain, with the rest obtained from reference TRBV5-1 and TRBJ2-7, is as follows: KAGVTQTPRYLIKTRGQQVTLSCSPISGHRSVSWYQQTPGQGLQFLFEYFSETQRNKGNFPGRFSGRQFSNSRSEMNVSTLELGDSALYLCASSLEGGREQYFGPGTRLTVT.

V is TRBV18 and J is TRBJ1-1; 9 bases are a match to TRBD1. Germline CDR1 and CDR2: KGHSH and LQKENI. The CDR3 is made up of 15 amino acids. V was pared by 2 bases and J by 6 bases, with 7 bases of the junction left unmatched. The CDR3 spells CASSPYIRDRAEAFF. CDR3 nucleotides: TGTGCCAGCTCACCATACATCCGGGACAGGGCTGAAGCTTTCTTT.

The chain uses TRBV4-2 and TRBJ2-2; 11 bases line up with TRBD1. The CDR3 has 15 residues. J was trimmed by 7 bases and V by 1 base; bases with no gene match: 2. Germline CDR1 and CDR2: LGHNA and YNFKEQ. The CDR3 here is CASSQGDRGSGELFF. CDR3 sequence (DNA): TGTGCCAGCAGCCAAGGGGACAGGGGGAGCGGGGAGCTGTTTTTT.

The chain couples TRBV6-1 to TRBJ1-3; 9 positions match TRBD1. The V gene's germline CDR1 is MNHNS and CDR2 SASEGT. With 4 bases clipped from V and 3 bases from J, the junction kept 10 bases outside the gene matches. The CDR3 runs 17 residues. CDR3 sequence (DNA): TGTGCCAGCAGTGGGGAGCCGGGACAGGGTTTTGGAAACACCATATATTTT. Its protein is CASSGEPGQGFGNTIYF.

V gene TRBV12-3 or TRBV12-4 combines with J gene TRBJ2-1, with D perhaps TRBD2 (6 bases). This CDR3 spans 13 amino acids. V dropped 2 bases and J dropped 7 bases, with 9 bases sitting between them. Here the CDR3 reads CASSLSGGNEQFF. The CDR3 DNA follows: TGTGCCAGCAGTTTATCCGGGGGAAATGAGCAGTTCTTC.

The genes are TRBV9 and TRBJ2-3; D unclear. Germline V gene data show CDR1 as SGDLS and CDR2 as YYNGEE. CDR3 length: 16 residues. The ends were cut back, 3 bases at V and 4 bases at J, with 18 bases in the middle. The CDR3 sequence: CASSANWVGVPDTQYF. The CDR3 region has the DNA TGTGCCAGCAGCGCCAACTGGGTAGGAGTTCCAGATACGCAGTATTTT.

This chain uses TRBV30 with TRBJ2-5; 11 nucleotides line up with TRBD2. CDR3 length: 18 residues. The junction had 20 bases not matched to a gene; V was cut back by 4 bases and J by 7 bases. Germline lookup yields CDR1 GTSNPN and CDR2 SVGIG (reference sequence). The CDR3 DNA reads TGTGCCTGGATGCGAGCCGGCGTGACTAGCGGGGTCCCACGGACCCAGTACTTC. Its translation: CAWMRAGVTSGVPRTQYF.

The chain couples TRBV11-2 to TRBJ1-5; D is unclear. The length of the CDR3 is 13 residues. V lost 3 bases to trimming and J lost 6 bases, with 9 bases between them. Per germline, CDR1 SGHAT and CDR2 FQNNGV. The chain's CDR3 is CASSFSGFQPQHF. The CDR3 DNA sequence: TGTGCCAGCAGCTTCTCAGGTTTTCAGCCCCAGCATTTT.